Sequencing of this T cell receptor (beta chain) was carried out in a study of CD8 T cells in Susac syndrome. RNA, at about 0.45 to 1 ug, was reverse transcribed with random hexamers. Across 54 Vbeta and 13 Jbeta, immunoSEQ multiplex PCR amplified TCR beta CDR3. One entry per CDR3 protein, called by TCRdb with MiXCR from the immunoSEQ multiplex PCR reads. The sample includes 110,000 or so distinct CDR3 sequences, about 95% of them seen just once. Germline V lookup: CDR1 KGHSH, CDR2 LQKENI. The CDR3 covers 15 residues. Deletions cut 2 bases from V and 1 base from J, with 9 bases between. The origin of this receptor is a human donor in good health. The genes are TRBV18 and TRBJ2-4; D might be TRBD1 (6 bases). The sample was CD4+ T cells from PBMCs. The CDR3 DNA is TGTGCCAGCTCACCAAGGGGGTCCGCCAAAAACATTCAGTACTTC. This sequence encodes CASSPRGSAKNIQYF.